The sequence of this T cell receptor (beta chain) was determined in a study of vaccination and CD4 T cells after COVID-19. Study conclusions and caveats: Nearly all convalescent vaccine-specific clones, 304 of 307, recognized only SARS-CoV-2 spike.

Treatment denoted: approximately 9-day PBMC culture with coronavirus spike peptide pools or control peptides (ViraFEST assay). Concerning this clonotype itself: The antigen remains unidentified.

Cultured CD4+ T-cell DNA underwent Oncomine TCR Beta short-read sequencing. TCRdb redid the calling of the PCR reads with MiXCR, one entry per CDR3 protein. Here the sample spans some 18,000 distinct CDR3 sequences, roughly 50% being singletons. Per the germline V gene, CDR1 is SNHLY and CDR2 is FYNNEI. The trim removed 6 bases at V and 6 bases at J, leaving 12 bases unmatched. The CDR3 totals 16 residues. The chain combines TRBV2 with TRBJ2-2, with 8 bases matching TRBD2. This receptor was obtained from a human donor who had recovered from COVID-19. Source material: CD4+ T cells from blood, cultured in vitro. The CDR3 is CASRRGDSGKSGELFF. Here the CDR3 DNA reads TGTGCCAGCAGGAGGGGGGATAGCGGGAAATCCGGGGAGCTGTTTTTT.